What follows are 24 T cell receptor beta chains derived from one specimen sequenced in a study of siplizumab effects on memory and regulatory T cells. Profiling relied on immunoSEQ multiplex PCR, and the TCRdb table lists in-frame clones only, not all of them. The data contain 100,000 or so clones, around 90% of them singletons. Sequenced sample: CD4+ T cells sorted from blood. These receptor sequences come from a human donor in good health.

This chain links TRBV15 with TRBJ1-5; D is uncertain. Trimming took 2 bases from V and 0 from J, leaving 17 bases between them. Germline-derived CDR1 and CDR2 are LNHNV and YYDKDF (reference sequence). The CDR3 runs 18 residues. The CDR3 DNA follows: TGTGCCACCAGCAGAAACTCTCCCTGGACGGATAGCAATCAGCCCCAGCATTTT. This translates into CATSRNSPWTDSNQPQHF.

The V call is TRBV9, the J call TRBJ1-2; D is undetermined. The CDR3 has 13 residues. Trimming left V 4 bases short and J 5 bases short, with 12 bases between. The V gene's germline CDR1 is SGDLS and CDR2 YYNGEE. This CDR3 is CASSLDYGYGYTF. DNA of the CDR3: TGTGCCAGCAGCCTCGATTACGGGTATGGCTACACCTTC. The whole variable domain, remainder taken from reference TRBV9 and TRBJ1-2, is DSGVTQTPKHLITATGQRVTLRCSPRSGDLSVYWYQQSLDQGLQFLIQYYNGEERAKGNILERFSAQQFPDLHSELNLSSLELGDSALYFCASSLDYGYGYTFGSGTRLTVV.

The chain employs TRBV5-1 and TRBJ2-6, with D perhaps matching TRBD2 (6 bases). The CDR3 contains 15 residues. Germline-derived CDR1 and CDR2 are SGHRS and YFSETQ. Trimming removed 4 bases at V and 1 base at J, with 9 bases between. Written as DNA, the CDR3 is TGCGCCAGCAGCACCGGGGGTTCTGGGGCCAACGTCCTGACTTTC. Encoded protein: CASSTGGSGANVLTF.

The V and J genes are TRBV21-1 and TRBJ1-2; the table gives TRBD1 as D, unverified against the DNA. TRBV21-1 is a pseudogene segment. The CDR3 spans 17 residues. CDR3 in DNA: TGTGCCAGCAGCAAAGTAGGGGCAGGAAAGATGGACTATGGCTACACCTTC. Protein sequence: CASSKVGAGKMDYGYTF.

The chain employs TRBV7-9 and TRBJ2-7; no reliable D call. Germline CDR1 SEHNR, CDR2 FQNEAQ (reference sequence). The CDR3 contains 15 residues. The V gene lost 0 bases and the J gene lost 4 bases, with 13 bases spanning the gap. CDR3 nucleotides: TGTGCCAGCAGCTTAGCGCGCAGGAATGCTTACGAGCAGTACTTC. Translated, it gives CASSLARRNAYEQYF. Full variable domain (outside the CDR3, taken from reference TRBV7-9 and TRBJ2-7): DTGVSQNPRHKITKRGQNVTFRCDPISEHNRLYWYRQTLGQGPEFLTYFQNEAQLEKSRLLSDRFSAERPKGSFSTLEIQRTEQGDSAMYLCASSLARRNAYEQYFGPGTRLTVT.

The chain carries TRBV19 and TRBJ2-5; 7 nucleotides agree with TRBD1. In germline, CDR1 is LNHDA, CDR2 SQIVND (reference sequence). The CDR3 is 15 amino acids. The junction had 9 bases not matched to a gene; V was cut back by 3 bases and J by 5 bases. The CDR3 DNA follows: TGTGCCAGTAGTATTCGGTCCAGGGGGTGGGAGACCCAGTACTTC. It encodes CASSIRSRGWETQYF.

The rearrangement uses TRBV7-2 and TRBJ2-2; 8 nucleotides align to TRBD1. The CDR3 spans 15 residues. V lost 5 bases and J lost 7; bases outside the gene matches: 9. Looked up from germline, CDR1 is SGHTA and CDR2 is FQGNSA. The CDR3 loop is CASSAGQAWNGELFF. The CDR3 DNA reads TGTGCCAGCAGCGCGGGACAGGCTTGGAACGGGGAGCTGTTTTTT.

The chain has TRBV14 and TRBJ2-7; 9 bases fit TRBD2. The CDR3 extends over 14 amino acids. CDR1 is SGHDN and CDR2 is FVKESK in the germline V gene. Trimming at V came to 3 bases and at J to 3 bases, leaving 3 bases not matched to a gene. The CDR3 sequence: CASSHRLADYEQYF. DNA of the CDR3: TGTGCCAGCAGCCACCGACTAGCGGACTACGAGCAGTACTTC.

The CDR3 DNA sequence: TGTGCCAGCAGCCCCTCGGGGGGATTTACCTACGAGCAGTACTTC. Translated: CASSPSGGFTYEQYF. The chain carries TRBV14 and TRBJ2-7; 7 nucleotides align to TRBD2. This CDR3 has 15 residues. From germline, CDR1 is SGHDN and CDR2 FVKESK. V lost 4 bases and J lost 2; bases outside the gene matches: 8.

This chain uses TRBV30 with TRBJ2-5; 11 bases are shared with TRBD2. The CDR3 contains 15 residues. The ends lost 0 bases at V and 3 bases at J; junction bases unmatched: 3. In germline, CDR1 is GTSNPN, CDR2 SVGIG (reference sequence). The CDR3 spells CAWSVGLAVEETQYF. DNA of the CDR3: TGTGCCTGGAGTGTGGGACTAGCGGTTGAAGAGACCCAGTACTTC.

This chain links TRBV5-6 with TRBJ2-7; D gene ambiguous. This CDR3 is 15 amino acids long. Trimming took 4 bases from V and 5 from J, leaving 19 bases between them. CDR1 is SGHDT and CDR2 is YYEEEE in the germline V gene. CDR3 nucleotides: TGTGCCAGCAGCCTGGGATGGGCCATGACGCACGAGCAGTACTTC. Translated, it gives CASSLGWAMTHEQYF.

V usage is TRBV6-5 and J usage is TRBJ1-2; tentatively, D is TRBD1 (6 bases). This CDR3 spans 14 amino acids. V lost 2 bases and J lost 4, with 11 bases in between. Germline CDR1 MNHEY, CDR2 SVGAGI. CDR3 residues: CASSYLGQSYGYTF. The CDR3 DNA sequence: TGTGCCAGCAGTTACCTCGGACAGTCCTATGGCTACACCTTC.

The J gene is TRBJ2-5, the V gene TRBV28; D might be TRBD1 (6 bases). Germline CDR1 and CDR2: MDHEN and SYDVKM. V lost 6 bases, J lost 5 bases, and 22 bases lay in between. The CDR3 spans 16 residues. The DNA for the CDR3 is TGTGCCAGCAGCTCCCGTGAAGGGGGATTCAGGGAGACCCAGTACTTC. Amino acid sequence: CASSSREGGFRETQYF.

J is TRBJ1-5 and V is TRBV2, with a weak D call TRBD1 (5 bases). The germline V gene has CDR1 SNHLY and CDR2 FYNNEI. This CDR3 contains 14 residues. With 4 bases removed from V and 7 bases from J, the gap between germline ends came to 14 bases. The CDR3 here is CASSGTGPRQPQHF. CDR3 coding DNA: TGTGCCAGCAGTGGAACGGGGCCGAGACAGCCCCAGCATTTT.

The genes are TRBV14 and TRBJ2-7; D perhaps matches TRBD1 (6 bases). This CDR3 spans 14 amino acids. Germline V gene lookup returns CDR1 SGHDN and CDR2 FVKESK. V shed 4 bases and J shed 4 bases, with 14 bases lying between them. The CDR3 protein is CASSRQVNQYEQYF. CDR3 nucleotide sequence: TGTGCCAGCAGCCGACAGGTTAATCAGTACGAGCAGTACTTC.

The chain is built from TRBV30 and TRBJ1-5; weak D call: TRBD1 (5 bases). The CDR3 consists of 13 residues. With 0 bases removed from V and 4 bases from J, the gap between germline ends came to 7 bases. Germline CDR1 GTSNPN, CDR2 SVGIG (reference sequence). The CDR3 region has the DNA TGTGCCTGGAGTGTCGGGGGAAATCAGCCCCAGCATTTT. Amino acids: CAWSVGGNQPQHF.

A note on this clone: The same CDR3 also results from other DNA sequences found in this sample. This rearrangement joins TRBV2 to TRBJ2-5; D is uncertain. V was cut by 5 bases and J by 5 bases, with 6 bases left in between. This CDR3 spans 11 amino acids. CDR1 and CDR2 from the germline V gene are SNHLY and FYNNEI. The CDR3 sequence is CASSLGETQYF. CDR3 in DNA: TGTGCCAGCAGTCTCGGCGAGACCCAGTACTTC.

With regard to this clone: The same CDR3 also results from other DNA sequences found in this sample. CDR3 sequence reads: CASSLGGGSSYEQYF. Written as DNA, the CDR3 is TGCGCCAGCAGCTTGGGTGGGGGGAGCTCCTACGAGCAGTACTTC. The gene calls are TRBV5-1 and TRBJ2-7; a weak D match, TRBD2 (6 bases). V dropped 0 bases and J dropped 0 bases, with 10 bases sitting between them. The CDR3 extends over 15 amino acids. Germline V lookup: CDR1 SGHRS, CDR2 YFSETQ.

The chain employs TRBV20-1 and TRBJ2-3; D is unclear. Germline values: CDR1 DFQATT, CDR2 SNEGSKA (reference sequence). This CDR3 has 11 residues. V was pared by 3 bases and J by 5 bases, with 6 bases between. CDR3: CSARTQDTQYF. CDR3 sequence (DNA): TGCAGTGCTAGGACTCAAGATACGCAGTATTTT.

CDR3 amino acids: CASSSPPRNYGYTF. The CDR3 DNA reads TGTGCCAGCAGCTCACCACCGCGGAACTATGGCTACACCTTC. V and J are TRBV7-9 and TRBJ1-2; D ambiguous. Trimming stripped 4 bases from V and 2 bases from J, with 11 bases between. The CDR3 contains 14 residues. Per germline, CDR1 SEHNR and CDR2 FQNEAQ (reference sequence).

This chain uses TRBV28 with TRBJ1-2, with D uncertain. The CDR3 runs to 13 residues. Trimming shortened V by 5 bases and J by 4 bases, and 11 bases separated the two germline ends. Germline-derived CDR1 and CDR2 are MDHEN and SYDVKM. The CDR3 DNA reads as TGTGCCAGCAGTGGACGGACTAGCTATGGCTACACCTTC. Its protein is CASSGRTSYGYTF.

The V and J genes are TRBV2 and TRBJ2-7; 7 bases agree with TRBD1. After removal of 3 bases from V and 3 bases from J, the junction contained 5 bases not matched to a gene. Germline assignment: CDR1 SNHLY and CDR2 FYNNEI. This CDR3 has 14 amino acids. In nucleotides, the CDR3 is TGTGCCAGCAGTGACAACAGGGGAATCTACGAGCAGTACTTC. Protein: CASSDNRGIYEQYF.

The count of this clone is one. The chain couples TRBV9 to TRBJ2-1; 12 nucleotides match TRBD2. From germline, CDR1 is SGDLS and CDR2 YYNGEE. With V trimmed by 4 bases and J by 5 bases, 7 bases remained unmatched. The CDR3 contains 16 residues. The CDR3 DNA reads TGTGCCAGCAGCTCGCGACTAGCGGGGGCCAACAATGAGCAGTTCTTC. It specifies CASSSRLAGANNEQFF. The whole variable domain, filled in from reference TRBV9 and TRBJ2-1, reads DSGVTQTPKHLITATGQRVTLRCSPRSGDLSVYWYQQSLDQGLQFLIQYYNGEERAKGNILERFSAQQFPDLHSELNLSSLELGDSALYFCASSSRLAGANNEQFFGPGTRLTVL.

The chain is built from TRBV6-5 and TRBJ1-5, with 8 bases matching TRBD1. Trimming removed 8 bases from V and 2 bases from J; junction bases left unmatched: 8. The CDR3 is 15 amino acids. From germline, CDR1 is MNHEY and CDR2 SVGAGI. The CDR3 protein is CASATGALGNQPQHF. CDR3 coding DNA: TGTGCCAGCGCGACAGGGGCGCTGGGCAATCAGCCCCAGCATTTT.